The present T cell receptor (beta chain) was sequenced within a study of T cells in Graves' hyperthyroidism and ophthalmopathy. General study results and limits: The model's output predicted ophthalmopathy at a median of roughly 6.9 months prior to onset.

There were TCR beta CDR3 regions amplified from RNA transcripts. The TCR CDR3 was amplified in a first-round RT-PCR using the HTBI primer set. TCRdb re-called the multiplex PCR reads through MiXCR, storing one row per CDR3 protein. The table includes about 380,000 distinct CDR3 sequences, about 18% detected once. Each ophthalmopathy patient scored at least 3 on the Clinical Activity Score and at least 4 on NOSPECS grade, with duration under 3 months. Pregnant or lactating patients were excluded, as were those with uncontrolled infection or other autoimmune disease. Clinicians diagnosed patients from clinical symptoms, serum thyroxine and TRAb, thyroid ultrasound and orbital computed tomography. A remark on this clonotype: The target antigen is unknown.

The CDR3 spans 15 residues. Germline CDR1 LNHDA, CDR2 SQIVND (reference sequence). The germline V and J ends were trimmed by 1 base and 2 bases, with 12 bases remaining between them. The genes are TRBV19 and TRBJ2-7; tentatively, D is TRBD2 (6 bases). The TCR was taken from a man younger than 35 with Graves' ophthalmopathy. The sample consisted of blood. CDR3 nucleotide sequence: TGTGCCAGTAGTATAGGGGGGGACGGAACCTACGAGCAGTACTTC. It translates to CASSIGGDGTYEQYF.